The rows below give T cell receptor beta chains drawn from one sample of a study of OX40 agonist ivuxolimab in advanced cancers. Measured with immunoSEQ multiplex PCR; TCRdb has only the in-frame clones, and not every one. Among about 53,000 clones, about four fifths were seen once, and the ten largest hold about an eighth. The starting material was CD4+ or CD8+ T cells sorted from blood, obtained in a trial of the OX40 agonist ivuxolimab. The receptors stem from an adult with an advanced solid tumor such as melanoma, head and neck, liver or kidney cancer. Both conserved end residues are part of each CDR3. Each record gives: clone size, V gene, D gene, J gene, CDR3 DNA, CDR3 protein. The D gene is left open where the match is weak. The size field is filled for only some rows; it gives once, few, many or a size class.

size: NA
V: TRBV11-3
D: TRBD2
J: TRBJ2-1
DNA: TGTGCCAGCAGCTTAGAGAGCGGGATGCGCAATGAGCAGTTCTTC
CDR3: CASSLESGMRNEQFF

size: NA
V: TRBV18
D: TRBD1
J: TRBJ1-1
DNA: TGTGCCAGCTCCGCGGTTGGGACAGGGAACACTGAAGCTTTCTTT
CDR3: CASSAVGTGNTEAFF

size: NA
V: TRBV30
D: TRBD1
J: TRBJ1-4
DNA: TGTGCCTGTAAGGGAGGGGGCGAAACAAAACTGTTTTTT
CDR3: CACKGGGETKLFF

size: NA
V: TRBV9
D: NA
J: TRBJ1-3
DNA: TGTGCCAGCAGCGTAGCGGGGGAAGGCTCTGGAAACACCATATATTTT
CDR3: CASSVAGEGSGNTIYF

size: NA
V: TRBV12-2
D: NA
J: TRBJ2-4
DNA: TGTGCAAGTCGTACGCTTATAACGGGGCCTTTAGCTGTAGCCAAAAACATTCAGTACTTC
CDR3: CASRTLITGPLAVAKNIQYF

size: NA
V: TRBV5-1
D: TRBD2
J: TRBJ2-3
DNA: TGCGCCAGCAGCTCCGGACTAGCGGGGGGCACAGATACGCAGTATTTT
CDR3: CASSSGLAGGTDTQYF

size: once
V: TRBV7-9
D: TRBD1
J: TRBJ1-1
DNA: TGTGCCAGCAGCTTAGCCGGACAGGTTGGAAATGAAGCTTTCTTT
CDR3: CASSLAGQVGNEAFF

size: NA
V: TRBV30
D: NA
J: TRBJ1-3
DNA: TGTGCCTGGAGTGTCAAACAGAACTCTGGAAACACCATATATTTT
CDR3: CAWSVKQNSGNTIYF

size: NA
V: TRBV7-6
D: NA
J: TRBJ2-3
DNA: TGTGCCAGCAAGGGTGCAGGGAACACAGATACGCAGTATTTT
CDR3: CASKGAGNTDTQYF

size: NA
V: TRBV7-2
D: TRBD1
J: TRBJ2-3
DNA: TGTGCCAGCAGCTTAAGTTCCAGGGGGGATACGCAGTATTTT
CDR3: CASSLSSRGDTQYF

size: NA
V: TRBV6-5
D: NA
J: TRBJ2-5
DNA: TGTGCCAGCAGTCAAAGGGTATCTGCAGAAGAGACCCAGTACTTC
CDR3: CASSQRVSAEETQYF

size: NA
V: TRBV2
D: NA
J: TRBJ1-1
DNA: TGTGCCAGCAGTGACCCTTTGAACACTGAAGCTTTCTTT
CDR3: CASSDPLNTEAFF

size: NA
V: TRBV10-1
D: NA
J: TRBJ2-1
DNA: TGCGCCAGCAGTGAAGCGAGGGGGAGCTCCTACAATGAGCAGTTCTTC
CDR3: CASSEARGSSYNEQFF

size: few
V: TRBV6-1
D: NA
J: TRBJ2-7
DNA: TGTGCCAGCAGTGATACCGGCGGAAGTGCCTCCTACGAGCAGTACTTC
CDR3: CASSDTGGSASYEQYF

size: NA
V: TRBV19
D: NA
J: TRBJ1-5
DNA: TGTGCCAGTAGTGAACAGGGTGCGGGTCAGCCCCAGCATTTT
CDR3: CASSEQGAGQPQHF

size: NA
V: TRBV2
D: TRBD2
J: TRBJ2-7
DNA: TGTGCCAGCAGCGGGGAAGACCCAACGAGCGGGAGGGCCTACGAGCAGTACTTC
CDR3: CASSGEDPTSGRAYEQYF

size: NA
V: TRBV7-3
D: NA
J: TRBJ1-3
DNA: TGTGCCAGCAGCGCGGGGACATCTGGAAACACCATATATTTT
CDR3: CASSAGTSGNTIYF

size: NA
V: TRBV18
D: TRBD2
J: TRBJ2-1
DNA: TGTGCCAGCTCACCATGGACTAGCGGGAGTGCGGATGAGCAGTTCTTC
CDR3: CASSPWTSGSADEQFF

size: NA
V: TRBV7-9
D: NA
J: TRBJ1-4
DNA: TGTGCCAGCAGCGCGGACCTGGGGAAACTGTTTTTT
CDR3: CASSADLGKLFF

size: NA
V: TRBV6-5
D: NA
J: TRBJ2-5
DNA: TGTGCCAGCCGGGGGCAGGCAGGAGAGACCCAGTACTTC
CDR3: CASRGQAGETQYF